These 19 T cell receptor beta chains were sequenced from one sample in a study of tumor-infiltrating lymphocytes in primary liver carcinoma. The authors made TCR beta cDNA from about 500 ng total RNA with a constant-region primer. A slightly modified ARM-PCR protocol with three nested multiplex PCR rounds produced these TCR beta libraries. The first two PCR rounds, nine to ten cycles each, used TRBV1-TRBV30 forward primers and a C-beta reverse primer. From the multiplex PCR reads, TCRdb called clonotypes with MiXCR, one entry per CDR3 protein. The sample yields 310,000 or so distinct CDR3 sequences, 45% to 70% seen once. They got blood RNA out of unsorted whole blood and also pulled out germline DNA. Sequenced: peripheral blood. All receptors derive from a woman in her twenties or thirties with primary liver carcinoma and hepatitis B virus infection.

The chain joins TRBV4-3 to TRBJ1-1, with D perhaps matching TRBD1 (5 bases). Germline V CDR1 and CDR2: LGHNA, YSLEER. CDR3 length: 14 amino acids. Trimming took off 0 bases at V and 6 bases at J, with 11 bases between the two ends. This CDR3 reads CASSQDKGKAEAFF. The CDR3 bases are TGCGCCAGCAGCCAAGATAAGGGGAAGGCTGAAGCTTTCTTT.

V is TRBV30 and J is TRBJ1-3; D unclear. CDR1 GTSNPN and CDR2 SVGIG come from the germline V gene (reference sequence). V was cut by 0 bases and J by 4 bases, with 10 bases left in between. This CDR3 is 14 amino acids long. CDR3 amino acids: CAWSVKGTGNTIYF. The CDR3, as DNA: TGTGCCTGGAGTGTAAAGGGTACGGGAAACACCATATATTTT.

Turning to this clonotype: The conserved final phenylalanine or tryptophan is absent from the CDR3, which likely points to a read error. The rearrangement links TRBV7-9 to TRBJ2-1; no clear D. CDR1 is SEHNR and CDR2 is FQNEAQ in the germline V gene (reference sequence). V was clipped by 3 bases and J by 0 bases, with 12 bases between them. CDR3 length: 16 amino acids. In DNA, the CDR3 is TGTGCCAGCAGCTTTAGTAGGGCGGACTCCTACAATGAGCAGTTCATC. Translating gives CASSFSRADSYNEQFI.

This clonotype was seen a handful of times. The chain combines TRBV6-5 with TRBJ1-2; tentatively, D is TRBD1 (6 bases). V dropped 5 bases and J dropped 4 bases, with 14 bases sitting between them. The CDR3 is made up of 14 amino acids. Germline CDR1 is MNHEY and CDR2 is SVGAGI. The CDR3, as DNA: TGTGCCAGCAGTGACAGGCTGCTCGGCTATGGCTACACCTTC. Its protein is CASSDRLLGYGYTF.

By sample fraction, this clonotype is medium-sized. The V and J genes are TRBV6-6 and TRBJ2-5; D is possibly TRBD2 (5 bases). V was shortened by 6 bases and J by 2 bases, with 7 bases between the two germline ends. The CDR3 spans 12 residues. Per germline, CDR1 MNHNY and CDR2 SVGAGI (reference sequence). CDR3 amino acids: CASSPGQETQYF. The DNA for the CDR3 is TGTGCCAGCAGCCCGGGACAAGAGACCCAGTACTTC.

This clonotype was detected ten times or more. The rearrangement uses TRBV29-1 and TRBJ2-5, with 7 bases lining up with TRBD2. The CDR3 runs to 13 residues. The V gene's germline CDR1 is SQVTM and CDR2 ANQGSEA. The ends lost 4 bases at V and 1 base at J; junction bases unmatched: 3. CDR3 sequence reads: CSVAGGGQETQYF. DNA for the CDR3: TGCAGCGTTGCAGGCGGGGGCCAAGAGACCCAGTACTTC.

This clonotype was counted between two and nine times. The V call is TRBV30, the J call TRBJ1-5, with D maybe TRBD1 (5 bases). Germline CDR1 is GTSNPN and CDR2 is SVGIG (reference sequence). This CDR3 has 14 residues. V shed 2 bases and J shed 2 bases, with 10 bases lying between them. The CDR3 DNA sequence: TGTGCCTGGAGTCCAGGGTGGGGCAATCAGCCCCAGCATTTT. This gives the protein CAWSPGWGNQPQHF.

This clonotype has only a few counts. The rearrangement links TRBV6-6 to TRBJ1-4; tentative D call: TRBD1 (5 bases). The V gene lost 4 bases and the J gene lost 0 bases, with 18 bases spanning the gap. The CDR3 has 18 amino acids. Looked up from germline, CDR1 is MNHNY and CDR2 is SVGAGI (reference sequence). The CDR3 bases are TGTGCCAGCAGTTTAGGGCCCAGGGCTAGATCAACTAATGAAAAACTGTTTTTT. This sequence encodes CASSLGPRARSTNEKLFF.

This clonotype was seen many times. The chain joins TRBV4-2 to TRBJ1-2; no clear D. This CDR3 is built from 12 residues. Germline CDR1 LGHNA, CDR2 YNFKEQ. The V end lost 4 bases, the J end lost 8 bases, and 11 bases lay between the germline ends. CDR3 nucleotides: TGTGCCAGCAGCCCGCGAGGGAAGGGCTACACCTTC. Amino acids: CASSPRGKGYTF.

V gene TRBV5-6 combines with J gene TRBJ1-1; the D is unclear. Deletions cut 4 bases from V and 1 base from J, with 8 bases between. CDR1 is SGHDT, CDR2 YYEEEE, per germline. The CDR3 has 13 amino acids. CDR3 region: CASSGPRNTEAFF. The CDR3 nucleotides read TGTGCCAGCAGCGGGCCGAGGAACACTGAAGCTTTCTTT.

This clonotype was observed a few times. The chain carries TRBV6-5 and TRBJ1-2; 8 nucleotides match TRBD1. After removal of 7 bases from V and 4 bases from J, the junction contained 20 bases not matched to a gene. This CDR3 is built from 18 residues. The germline gives CDR1 MNHEY, CDR2 SVGAGI. The CDR3 DNA is TGTGCCAGCACCAGGGGGGGGGGCCAGGGGGCCGTTGGCTATGGCTACACCTTC. Protein: CASTRGGGQGAVGYGYTF.

The chain carries TRBV6-5 and TRBJ1-5, with unresolved D. Germline lookup yields CDR1 MNHEY and CDR2 SVGAGI. V was cut by 8 bases and J by 2 bases, with 13 bases left in between. The CDR3 contains 14 residues. The DNA of the CDR3 is TGTGCCAGCGGAGTCGGTGGGGGCAATCAGCCCCAGCATTTT. It specifies CASGVGGGNQPQHF.

Details on this clonotype: A much larger clone lies a single base off, so this may be a read error. V usage is TRBV4-2 and J usage is TRBJ2-7; TRBD2 is a possible D gene (6 bases). Germline V gives CDR1 LGHNA, CDR2 YNFKEQ. The CDR3 loop spans 14 amino acids. CDR3 sequence: CASSQSGVLYDQYF. CDR3 DNA: TGTGCCAGCAGCCAATCGGGGGTTCTCTACGACCAGTACTTC.

The chain carries TRBV29-1 and TRBJ2-3; D remains unclear. The ends were cut back, 7 bases at V and 9 bases at J, with 23 bases in the middle. Germline loops: CDR1 SQVTM, CDR2 ANQGSEA. This CDR3 contains 14 residues. Here the CDR3 DNA reads TGCAGCGGGGCGCCGACCAGCAACGGCGACACGCAGTATTTT. Amino acid sequence: CSGAPTSNGDTQYF.

Turning to this clonotype: An end of the junction differs from the germline gene, which may be a read error. The chain recombines TRBV11-2 with TRBJ2-2, with 11 bases aligning to TRBD2. Germline V CDR1 and CDR2: SGHAT, FQNNGV. This CDR3 has 18 residues. CDR3 sequence: CGSSFRLAGPTNTGELFF. As DNA, the CDR3 is TGTGGCAGCAGCTTTCGACTAGCGGGACCGACGAACACCGGGGAGCTGTTTTTT.

This clonotype was counted at least ten times. This chain links TRBV29-1 with TRBJ2-1, with 8 nucleotides matching TRBD1. Germline V gene sequence: CDR1 SQVTM, CDR2 ANQGSEA. Trimming took 3 bases from V and 4 from J; bases not matched to a gene: 5. The CDR3 is made up of 14 amino acids. The CDR3 sequence: CSVEGWTGYNEQFF. CDR3 DNA sequence: TGCAGCGTTGAGGGGTGGACAGGGTACAATGAGCAGTTCTTC.

The chain employs TRBV28 and TRBJ1-1; tentatively, D is TRBD1 (5 bases). The CDR3 totals 15 residues. The V end lost 6 bases, the J end lost 0 bases, and 14 bases lay between the germline ends. Germline CDR1 reads MDHEN; CDR2 reads SYDVKM. In DNA form, the CDR3 reads TGTGCCAGCAGACGAATCAGGGAATTGAACACTGAAGCTTTCTTT. As protein: CASRRIRELNTEAFF.

This clonotype came up once. The rearrangement joins TRBV5-5 to TRBJ2-7; TRBD2 agrees at 11 bases. Germline V gene sequence: CDR1 SGHKS, CDR2 YYEKEE (reference sequence). The CDR3 runs 15 residues. With 2 bases clipped from V and 9 bases from J, the junction kept 10 bases outside the gene matches. The CDR3: CASSFTSGRPNAQYF. DNA for the CDR3: TGTGCCAGCAGCTTTACTAGCGGGAGACCGAACGCGCAGTACTTC. The entire variable domain, with the rest obtained from reference TRBV5-5 and TRBJ2-7, is as follows: DAGVTQSPTHLIKTRGQQVTLRCSPISGHKSVSWYQQVLGQGPQFIFQYYEKEERGRGNFPDRFSARQFPNYSSELNVNALLLGDSALYLCASSFTSGRPNAQYFGPGTRLTVT.

This clonotype was seen a few times. The genes are TRBV7-9 and TRBJ2-1, with D possibly being TRBD2 (6 bases). The CDR3 has 12 amino acids. Trimming took off 5 bases at V and 12 bases at J, with 14 bases between the two ends. Germline-derived CDR1 and CDR2 are SEHNR and FQNEAQ (reference sequence). The CDR3 here is CASSPEEGRQFF. CDR3 DNA sequence: TGTGCCAGCAGCCCCGAGGAGGGGAGGCAGTTCTTC.